This T cell receptor gamma chain was captured in a study of Vδ1+ human thymocytes. Study observations and caveats: TRD repertoires were essentially private, unlike widely shared TRG clonotypes. Thymic delta-chain repertoires held around 20% Vdelta2 sequences and few Vdelta3, despite high sort purity. In the thymus, TRG and TRD repertoires looked highly polyclonal with Gaussian CDR3 lengths.

The CDR3 has 13 amino acids. Germline values: CDR1 VENAVY, CDR2 YDSYNSRV. With 6 bases clipped from V and 10 bases from J, the junction kept 11 bases outside the gene matches. There are a few counts of this clone. Its cognate antigen is unknown. Purity of the sorted Vdelta1+ thymocytes ranged from roughly 98% to 99.6%. The template was reverse-transcribed extracted RNA. Multiplex PCR used pooled V-gene forward primers and a constant-region reverse primer to amplify CDR3s. TCRdb fed the multiplex PCR reads into CATT to redo clone calling. The table includes 25,000 to 35,000 gamma-chain clones, roughly 20% detected once.

The chain has TRGV8 and TRGJP1. Sequencing was carried out using Vdelta1+ gamma-delta thymocytes from the thymus. The sample's subset: FACS-sorted CD3+ TCRalphabeta- TCRVdelta1+ TCRVdelta2- thymocytes. The clonotype was recovered from a boy in the first two years of life who had congenital heart surgery. CDR3 sequence: CATWSLRHWFKIF. The CDR3 DNA reads as TGTGCCACCTGGTCATTGAGGCATTGGTTCAAGATATTT.